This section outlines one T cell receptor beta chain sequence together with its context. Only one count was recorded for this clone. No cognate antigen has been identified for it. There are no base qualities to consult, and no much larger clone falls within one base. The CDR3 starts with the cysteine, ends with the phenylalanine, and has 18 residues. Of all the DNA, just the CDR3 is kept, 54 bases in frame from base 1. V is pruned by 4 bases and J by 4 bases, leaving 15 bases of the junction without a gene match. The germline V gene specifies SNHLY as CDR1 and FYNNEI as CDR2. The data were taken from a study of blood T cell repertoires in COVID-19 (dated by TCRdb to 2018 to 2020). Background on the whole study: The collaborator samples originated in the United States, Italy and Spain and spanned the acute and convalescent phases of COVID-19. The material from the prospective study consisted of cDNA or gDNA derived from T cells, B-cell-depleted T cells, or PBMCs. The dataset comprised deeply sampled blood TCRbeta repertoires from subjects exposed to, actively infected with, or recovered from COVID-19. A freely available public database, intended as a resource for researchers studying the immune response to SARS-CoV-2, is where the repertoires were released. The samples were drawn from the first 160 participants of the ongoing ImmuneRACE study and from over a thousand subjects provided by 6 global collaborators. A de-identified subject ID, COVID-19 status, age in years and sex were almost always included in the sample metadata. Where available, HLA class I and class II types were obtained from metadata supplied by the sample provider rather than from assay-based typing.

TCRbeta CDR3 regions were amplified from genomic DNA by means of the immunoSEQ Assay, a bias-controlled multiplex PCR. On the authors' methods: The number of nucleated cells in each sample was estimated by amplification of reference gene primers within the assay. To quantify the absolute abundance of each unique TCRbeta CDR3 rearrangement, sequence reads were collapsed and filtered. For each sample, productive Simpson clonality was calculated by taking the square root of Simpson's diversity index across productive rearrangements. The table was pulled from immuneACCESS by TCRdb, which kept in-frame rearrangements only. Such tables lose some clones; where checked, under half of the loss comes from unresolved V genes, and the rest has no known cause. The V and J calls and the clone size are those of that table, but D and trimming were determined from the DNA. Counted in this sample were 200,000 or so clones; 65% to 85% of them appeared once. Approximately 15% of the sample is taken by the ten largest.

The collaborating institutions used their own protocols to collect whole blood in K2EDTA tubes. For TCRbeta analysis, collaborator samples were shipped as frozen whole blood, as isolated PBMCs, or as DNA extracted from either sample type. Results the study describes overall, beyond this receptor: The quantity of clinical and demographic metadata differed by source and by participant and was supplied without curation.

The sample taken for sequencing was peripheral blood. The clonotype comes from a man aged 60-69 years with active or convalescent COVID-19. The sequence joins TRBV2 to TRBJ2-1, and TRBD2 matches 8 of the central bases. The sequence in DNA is TGTGCCAGCAGTGGCCAACTAGCGGAAGAGTTTTTTTACAATGAGCAGTTCTTC. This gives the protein CASSGQLAEEFFYNEQFF.